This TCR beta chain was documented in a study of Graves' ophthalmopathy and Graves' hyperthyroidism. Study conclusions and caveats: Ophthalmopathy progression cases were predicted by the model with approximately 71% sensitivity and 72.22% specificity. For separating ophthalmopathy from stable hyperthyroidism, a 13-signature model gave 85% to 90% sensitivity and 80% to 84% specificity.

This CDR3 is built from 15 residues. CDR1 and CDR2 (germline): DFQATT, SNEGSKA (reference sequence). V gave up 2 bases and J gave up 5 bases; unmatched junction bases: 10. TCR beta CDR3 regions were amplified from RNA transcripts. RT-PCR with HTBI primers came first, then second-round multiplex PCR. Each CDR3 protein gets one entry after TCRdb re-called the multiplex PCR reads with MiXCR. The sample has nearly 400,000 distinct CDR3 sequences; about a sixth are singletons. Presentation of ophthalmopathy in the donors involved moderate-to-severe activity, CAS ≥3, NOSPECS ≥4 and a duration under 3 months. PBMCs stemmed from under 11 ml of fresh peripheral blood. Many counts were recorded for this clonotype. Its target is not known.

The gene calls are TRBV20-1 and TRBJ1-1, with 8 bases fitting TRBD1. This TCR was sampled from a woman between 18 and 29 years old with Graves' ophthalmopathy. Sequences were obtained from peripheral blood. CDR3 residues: CSARNRRQGRTEAFF. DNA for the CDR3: TGCAGTGCTAGAAACCGAAGACAGGGGAGGACTGAAGCTTTCTTT.